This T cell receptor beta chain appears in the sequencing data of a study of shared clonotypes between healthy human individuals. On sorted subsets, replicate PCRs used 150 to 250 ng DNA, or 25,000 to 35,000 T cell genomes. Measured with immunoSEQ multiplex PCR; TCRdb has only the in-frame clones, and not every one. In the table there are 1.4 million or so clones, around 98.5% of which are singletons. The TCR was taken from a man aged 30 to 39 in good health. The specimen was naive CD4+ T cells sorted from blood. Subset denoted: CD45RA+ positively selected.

CDR3 DNA: TGTGCCAGCAGCCGCTCCAACGTGAACACTGAAGCTTTCTTT. Translated, it gives CASSRSNVNTEAFF. The gene calls are TRBV6-5 and TRBJ1-1; no firm D call. Per germline, CDR1 MNHEY and CDR2 SVGAGI. CDR3 size: 14 residues. V was clipped by 6 bases and J by 0 bases, with 11 bases between them.